These 17 T cell receptor beta chains were sequenced from one sample in a study of OX40 agonist ivuxolimab in advanced cancers. Produced via immunoSEQ multiplex PCR; TCRdb's table is partial and in-frame only. The table includes about 100,000 clones, approximately 90% detected once. The sequencing here drew on CD4+ or CD8+ T cells sorted from blood, taken in a trial of the OX40 agonist ivuxolimab. The receptor source for this set is an adult with an advanced solid tumor such as melanoma, head and neck, liver or kidney cancer.

The chain uses TRBV21-1 and TRBJ2-3; TRBD1 reflects the table's D call only, with no check against the DNA. TRBV21-1 is a pseudogene segment. The CDR3 length is 12 residues. In DNA, the CDR3 is TGTGCCAACGGACAGGGGGAGGGTACGCAGTATTTT. This encodes CANGQGEGTQYF.

The gene calls are TRBV30 and TRBJ1-2, with a tentative D call TRBD1 (6 bases). V was pared by 7 bases and J by 5 bases, with 14 bases between. Per the germline V gene, CDR1 is GTSNPN and CDR2 is SVGIG (reference sequence). The CDR3 contains 12 residues. The CDR3 coding sequence is TGTGCCTTGCTCGCCACAGGGTATGGCTACACCTTC. It translates to CALLATGYGYTF. Based on the CDR3 plus reference TRBV30 and TRBJ1-2, the full variable domain is SQTIHQWPATLVQPVGSPLSLECTVEGTSNPNLYWYRQAAGRGLQLLFYSVGIGQISSEVPQNLSASRPQDRQFILSSKKLLLSDSGFYLCALLATGYGYTFGSGTRLTVV.

The chain has TRBV6-1 and TRBJ2-1; D may be TRBD2 (6 bases). Trimming removed 6 bases from V and 0 bases from J, with 12 bases in between. The germline V gene encodes CDR1 MNHNS and CDR2 SASEGT. The CDR3 sequence is 15 residues long. The CDR3 nucleotides are TGTGCCAGCAGGGATAGCGGCAGCTCCTACAATGAGCAGTTCTTC. Protein product: CASRDSGSSYNEQFF.

The DNA for the CDR3 is TGTGCCAGCAGATTAAAACCCGAGGGGGTACCCCTCGAGCAGTACTTC. It encodes CASRLKPEGVPLEQYF. This rearrangement joins TRBV7-2 to TRBJ2-7, with D maybe TRBD1 (6 bases). Trimming took off 6 bases at V and 6 bases at J, with 24 bases between the two ends. CDR3 length: 16 residues. Per germline, CDR1 SGHTA and CDR2 FQGNSA.

The chain couples TRBV28 to TRBJ1-2; TRBD1 aligns across 7 bases. The germline V gene encodes CDR1 MDHEN and CDR2 SYDVKM. V lost 5 bases to trimming and J lost 4 bases; unmatched junction nucleotides: 7. This CDR3 is built from 14 residues. The CDR3: CASSVGQPFYGYTF. The CDR3 nucleotides read TGTGCCAGCAGTGTGGGACAGCCTTTCTATGGCTACACCTTC.

This sequence joins TRBV6-5 and TRBJ2-7, with 12 bases lining up with TRBD1. The CDR3 is 15 amino acids. Germline V gives CDR1 MNHEY, CDR2 SVGAGI. The V and J ends lost 6 bases and 4 bases, in that order; junction bases with no gene match: 7. CDR3 nucleotides: TGTGCCAGCAGCCGCCGGGACAGGGGGCTTTACGAGCAGTACTTC. This encodes CASSRRDRGLYEQYF.

The CDR3 loop is CASQARQDYNEQFF. The CDR3 DNA reads as TGTGCCAGCCAAGCTCGACAGGACTACAATGAGCAGTTCTTC. This sequence joins TRBV7-9 and TRBJ2-1, with D perhaps TRBD1 (6 bases). V dropped 8 bases and J dropped 3 bases, with 14 bases sitting between them. Germline CDR1 and CDR2: SEHNR and FQNEAQ (reference sequence). The CDR3 has 14 residues.

The chain uses TRBV10-3 and TRBJ1-1; possible D gene TRBD1, 5 bases. The germline V and J ends were trimmed by 6 bases and 4 bases, with 12 bases remaining between them. There are 13 residues in the CDR3. Germline V CDR1 and CDR2: ENHRY, SYGVKD. DNA for the CDR3: TGTGCCATCAGGACGGGGGGTTTCACTGAAGCTTTCTTT. The encoded protein is CAIRTGGFTEAFF.

V is TRBV7-9 and J is TRBJ1-4, with 9 positions matching TRBD1. CDR1 SEHNR and CDR2 FQNEAQ come from the germline V gene (reference sequence). V trimming: 2 bases; J trimming: 6 bases; junction bases outside the gene matches: 10. The CDR3 runs to 17 residues. The CDR3: CASSLTVVRDRDEKLFF. The CDR3, as DNA: TGTGCCAGCAGCTTAACCGTTGTAAGGGACAGGGATGAAAAACTGTTTTTT.

The rearrangement links TRBV11-2 to TRBJ1-3; perhaps TRBD1 as D (5 bases). V shed 4 bases and J shed 4 bases, with 14 bases lying between them. The CDR3 is made up of 15 amino acids. The germline CDR1 and CDR2 sequences are SGHAT and FQNNGV. This CDR3 reads CASSSTVPLGNTIYF. In nucleotides, the CDR3 is TGTGCCAGCAGCTCGACAGTGCCCTTAGGAAACACCATATATTTT.

The V and J genes are TRBV11-2 and TRBJ1-1; D not certain. The CDR3 spans 15 residues. V lost 5 bases and J 1 base, leaving 14 bases between the germline ends. Germline CDR1 reads SGHAT; CDR2 reads FQNNGV. Here the CDR3 reads CASSPAFQENTEAFF. In DNA form, the CDR3 reads TGTGCCAGCAGCCCTGCATTTCAAGAGAACACTGAAGCTTTCTTT.

The gene calls are TRBV11-2 and TRBJ2-1; 10 positions agree with TRBD2. CDR3 size: 14 residues. With 5 bases clipped from V and 4 bases from J, the junction kept 2 bases outside the gene matches. Per germline, CDR1 SGHAT and CDR2 FQNNGV. Here the CDR3 reads CASSRTSGYNEQFF. The DNA for the CDR3 is TGTGCCAGCAGCAGGACTAGCGGATACAATGAGCAGTTCTTC. Full variable domain (outside the CDR3, taken from reference TRBV11-2 and TRBJ2-1): EAGVAQSPRYKIIEKRQSVAFWCNPISGHATLYWYQQILGQGPKLLIQFQNNGVVDDSQLPKDRFSAERLKGVDSTLKIQPAKLEDSAVYLCASSRTSGYNEQFFGPGTRLTVL.

J is TRBJ1-2 and V is TRBV6-1; D might be TRBD1 (5 bases). The CDR3 runs 12 residues. Trimming took 5 bases from V and 4 from J, leaving 8 bases between them. CDR1 is MNHNS, CDR2 SASEGT, per germline. The CDR3 here is CASSNQGYGYTF. For the CDR3, the DNA is TGTGCCAGCAGTAATCAGGGCTATGGCTACACCTTC.

CDR3 protein: CASSLAPPSGRVHEQFF. The CDR3 nucleotides read TGCGCCAGCAGCTTAGCTCCTCCTAGCGGGAGGGTTCATGAGCAGTTCTTC. This chain connects TRBV5-1 to TRBJ2-1, with 12 nucleotides matching TRBD2. Germline-derived CDR1 and CDR2 are SGHRS and YFSETQ. V lost 2 bases, J lost 8 bases, and 11 bases stayed unmatched. The CDR3 length is 17 residues.

The rearrangement links TRBV15 to TRBJ2-4; 10 bases are shared with TRBD1. V was pared by 5 bases and J by 1 base, with 5 bases of the junction left unmatched. Germline V gene lookup returns CDR1 LNHNV and CDR2 YYDKDF (reference sequence). There are 16 residues in the CDR3. The CDR3 sequence: CATSPPGQGAKNIQYF. The CDR3 region has the DNA TGTGCCACCAGCCCGCCGGGACAGGGGGCCAAAAACATTCAGTACTTC.

This chain links TRBV11-2 with TRBJ2-5; TRBD1 is a possible D gene (6 bases). Per the germline V gene, CDR1 is SGHAT and CDR2 is FQNNGV. V was pared by 4 bases and J by 5 bases, with 20 bases between. The CDR3 has 16 residues. The CDR3 coding sequence is TGTGCCAGCAGCTCTTCAATGGACAGTCGCGGGGAGACCCAGTACTTC. This translates into CASSSSMDSRGETQYF.

J is TRBJ1-4 and V is TRBV11-2; D remains unclear. This CDR3 comprises 14 residues. In germline, CDR1 is SGHAT, CDR2 FQNNGV. Between the trimmed V and J ends, which lost 0 bases and 11 bases, there was a span of 13 bases. The chain's CDR3 is CASSLDRRRDKLFF. Written as DNA, the CDR3 is TGTGCCAGCAGCTTAGATAGGCGCCGAGACAAACTGTTTTTT.